This T cell receptor (beta chain) was identified in a study of blood T cells in healthy people across ages (dated by TCRdb to about 2015). Study-level background: In model experiments, roughly one uniquely barcoded TCR beta cDNA molecule per two T cells was captured by template switching. Using deep sequencing normalized with unique cDNA molecular identifiers, the study measured how TCR beta repertoire diversity changes with age. The donors were split into four age groups: young (average about 16 years), middle-aged (around 37), aged (62) and long-lived (roughly 88). Donors of different ages were randomly distributed across sequencing lanes to avoid experimental bias. Two additional independent replicas of 1 million unique cDNA reads from the same blood draw were analyzed for two donors (one aged 18 to 30 and one aged 80 or older).

Library preparation was by 5' RACE. The reads were generated on an Illumina HiSeq 2500. A second roughly 7 to 11 cycle PCR used a sample-barcoded 5' primer and a J-beta primer mix. A template-switch 5' adaptor carrying 12 random nucleotides introduced a unique molecular identifier onto each TCR beta cDNA molecule. Each sample yielded at least 2.5 million CDR3-containing paired-end reads. All of the RNA was converted into first-strand cDNA using the Mint cDNA synthesis kit, with a TRBC-specific oligonucleotide serving as the primer. Following uracil-DNA glycosylase treatment, all cDNA underwent a first 18-cycle PCR with the universal primers M1SS and BC2_uni_R. Per the source publication's procedure: For normalization, 1 million high-quality reads were randomly selected from each sample, with every read carrying a distinct molecular identifier. Reads with shared molecular identifiers were discarded instead of being binned into consensus sequences. CDR3 identification, clonotype clustering and error correction used MiTCR with a Q25 quality threshold and the strictest error-elimination algorithm. A nonparametric unseen species model with Euler transformation was used to estimate a lower bound on total TCR beta diversity. In TCRdb, the public reads were trimmed at Q25 with fastp and aligned with MiXCR, with productive beta chains retained. Every CDR3 protein is listed once, alongside the most common genes and DNA of its rows. The V and J calls and clone size come from TCRdb's table, not from the authors' own analysis. This sample comprises roughly 2 million distinct CDR3 sequences, about 50% of them detected only once. Clones ranked in the top ten supply over 2% of the sample.

At the junction V is shortened by 5 bases and J by 3 bases, with 10 bases in between. The CDR3 measures 12 amino acids from cysteine to phenylalanine. The sequence is cut down to CDR3 DNA, 36 bases in frame from base 1. The germline V gene (reference sequence) provides CDR1 DFQATT and CDR2 SNEGSKA. What the authors observed across the whole study: Donor CMV infection status was unknown, potentially confounding age-related changes in expanded clonotypes. The percentage of naive T cells measured by flow cytometry correlated strongly with observed TCR beta diversity. As age increased, observed TCR beta diversity per million T cells dropped in a roughly linear way, and a significant reduction was already evident by age about 36. Because profiling used bulk unsorted PBMCs, naive and antigen-experienced compartments could not be compared conclusively. Estimates of total diversity based on one million sequenced T cells were considered lower bounds and underestimates. Compared with the aged group, more naive CD4+ T cells, fewer expanded clones and increased TCR diversity were shown by the long-lived group, suggesting age selection.

Donors were about 36 systemically healthy Caucasian individuals from Russia aged roughly 6 to 90 years. Around 10 milliliters of peripheral blood were drawn from each donor into EDTA-treated Vacutainer tubes. PBMCs were isolated by Ficoll-Paque density-gradient centrifugation, with at least 6.5 million obtained per sample. Trizol reagent was used to extract total RNA from the PBMCs, yielding at least 6 micrograms per sample. For every donor, flow cytometry on a PBMC aliquot measured the percentage of naive CD45RAhigh/CD27high T cells. This clonotype was picked up a small number of times. Its antigen specificity is not known. No base qualities exist here, and no much larger clone lies one base off it.

Sequencing was carried out using blood. The sequence was obtained from a woman in her forties in good health. The chain joins TRBV20-1 to TRBJ2-5; TRBD1 might be the D gene, on 6 matching bases. The sequenced DNA is TGCAGTGCTTCAAACAGGGAAGAGACCCAGTACTTC. Its amino acids are CSASNREETQYF.